These 32 T cell receptor beta chains share one sample of origin, sequenced in a study of T cell responses to AZD1222 COVID-19 vaccine. Generated by immunoSEQ multiplex PCR, the TCRdb table keeps only in-frame clones and is missing some. The sample has approximately 140,000 clones, just over 90% seen once; the top ten hold about 3%. Specimen: peripheral blood, collected on day 0 of MenACWY control vaccination. The receptor set was obtained from an adult in good health.

The chain has TRBV24-1 and TRBJ2-3; weak D call: TRBD2 (6 bases). The germline CDR1 and CDR2 sequences are KGHDR and SFDVKD. CDR3 length: 15 amino acids. V lost 3 bases to trimming and J lost 6 bases, with 15 bases between them. CDR3 in DNA: TGTGCCACCAGTGATCCGGGACTTGGGACGGATACGCAGTATTTT. Translating gives CATSDPGLGTDTQYF.

The chain employs TRBV9 and TRBJ1-2; no firm D call. V lost 0 bases, J lost 1 base, and 7 bases lay in between. The germline CDR1 and CDR2 sequences are SGDLS and YYNGEE. The CDR3 runs to 14 residues. The CDR3 loop is CASSVGALNYGYTF. The CDR3 DNA follows: TGTGCCAGCAGCGTAGGAGCCCTTAACTATGGCTACACCTTC. The full variable domain, with the rest looked up from reference TRBV9 and TRBJ1-2, is DSGVTQTPKHLITATGQRVTLRCSPRSGDLSVYWYQQSLDQGLQFLIQYYNGEERAKGNILERFSAQQFPDLHSELNLSSLELGDSALYFCASSVGALNYGYTFGSGTRLTVV.

The chain combines TRBV4-1 with TRBJ2-7; D is tentatively TRBD1 or TRBD2 (5 bases each). CDR3 length: 14 residues. CDR1 is MGHRA and CDR2 is YSYEKL in the germline V gene. Trimming removed 0 bases at V and 2 bases at J, with 8 bases between. CDR3: CASSQDGGPYEQYF. CDR3 DNA: TGCGCCAGCAGCCAAGATGGGGGACCCTACGAGCAGTACTTC.

This clone came up once. V and J are TRBV4-2 and TRBJ2-7; 8 bases are a match to TRBD1. V lost 4 bases, J lost 3 bases, and 11 bases stayed unmatched. Germline CDR1 is LGHNA and CDR2 is YNFKEQ. The CDR3 is made up of 16 amino acids. As DNA, the CDR3 is TGTGCCAGCAGCCCCGGGTCGGGACAGGACAGCTACGAGCAGTACTTC. Its protein is CASSPGSGQDSYEQYF.

The rearrangement joins TRBV7-2 to TRBJ2-5, with TRBD2 matching 13 bases. The CDR3 consists of 16 residues. Trimming at V came to 3 bases and at J to 4 bases, leaving 5 bases not matched to a gene. Germline V lookup: CDR1 SGHTA, CDR2 FQGNSA. The CDR3 loop reads CASSFLTSGGGETQYF. In nucleotides, the CDR3 is TGTGCCAGCAGCTTTCTAACTAGCGGGGGGGGAGAGACCCAGTACTTC.

This clone was observed a few times. This sequence joins TRBV2 and TRBJ1-1; D unresolved. This CDR3 has 12 residues. Per the germline V gene, CDR1 is SNHLY and CDR2 is FYNNEI. V shed 7 bases and J shed 1 base, with 7 bases lying between them. This CDR3 is CASKNSNTEAFF. CDR3 DNA sequence: TGTGCCAGCAAAAACTCGAACACTGAAGCTTTCTTT. The full variable domain, rest sourced from reference TRBV2 and TRBJ1-1, is EPEVTQTPSHQVTQMGQEVILRCVPISNHLYFYWYRQILGQKVEFLVSFYNNEISEKSEIFDDQFSVERPDGSNFTLKIRSTKLEDSAMYFCASKNSNTEAFFGQGTRLTVV.

The rearrangement joins TRBV27 to TRBJ1-1; D gene uncertain. The V end lost 1 base, the J end lost 6 bases, and 12 bases lay between the germline ends. The CDR3 loop spans 14 amino acids. Germline assignment: CDR1 MNHEY and CDR2 SMNVEV (reference sequence). In DNA, the CDR3 is TGTGCCAGCAGTTTATTTAGTTTGGGTTCTGAAGCTTTCTTT. As protein: CASSLFSLGSEAFF.

The rearrangement uses TRBV5-1 and TRBJ1-2, with D tentatively TRBD1 (6 bases). CDR1 is SGHRS, CDR2 YFSETQ, per germline. V gave up 4 bases and J gave up 6 bases, with 19 bases separating them. The CDR3 loop spans 15 amino acids. This CDR3 reads CASSPSRTEIHGYTF. CDR3 in DNA: TGCGCCAGCAGCCCCTCCCGGACAGAAATTCATGGCTACACCTTC.

V is TRBV6-5 and J is TRBJ1-1; TRBD1 aligns across 7 bases. In germline, CDR1 is MNHEY, CDR2 SVGAGI. CDR3 length equals 12 residues. The junction had 3 bases not matched to a gene; V was cut back by 6 bases and J by 5 bases. The DNA of the CDR3 is TGTGCCAGCAGACAGGGGACAACTGAAGCTTTCTTT. As protein: CASRQGTTEAFF.

V is TRBV6-5 and J is TRBJ1-2; TRBD1 matches at 7 bases. Germline lookup yields CDR1 MNHEY and CDR2 SVGAGI. CDR3 length: 13 amino acids. J gave up 5 bases and V 5 bases, and 5 bases lay outside the gene matches. CDR3 loop: CASSRQGLYGYTF. DNA for the CDR3: TGTGCCAGCAGTAGACAGGGACTTTATGGCTACACCTTC.

This chain links TRBV5-4 with TRBJ1-2; 9 bases align to TRBD1. The CDR3 has 16 residues. Per the germline V gene, CDR1 is SGHNT and CDR2 is YYREEE (reference sequence). The V gene end was trimmed by 4 bases and the J gene end by 6 bases; junction bases not matched to a gene: 13. The CDR3 spells CASSRPGTGKTNGYTF. The DNA for the CDR3 is TGTGCCAGCAGCCGGCCCGGGACAGGGAAGACTAATGGCTACACCTTC.

The V and J genes are TRBV21-1 and TRBJ1-2. TRBV21-1 is a documented pseudogene. CDR3 length: 13 residues. Here the CDR3 DNA reads TGTGCCAGCAGCAAAGGGCCGGGTTCTGGCTACACCTTC. Translation: CASSKGPGSGYTF.

V is TRBV3-1 (or the pseudogene TRBV3-2) and J is TRBJ2-7, with a possible D match to TRBD2 (7 bases). Germline loops: CDR1 LGHDT, CDR2 YNNKEL (reference sequence). V lost 3 bases to trimming and J lost 2 bases, with 20 bases between them. The CDR3 consists of 17 residues. The CDR3 coding sequence is TGTGCCAGCAGCCAGTCCCCACGCCCCGGGGGGCCCTACGAGCAGTACTTC. It is translated as CASSQSPRPGGPYEQYF.

This clone was detected only once. V usage is TRBV29-1 and J usage is TRBJ1-2; D is unresolved. Germline loops: CDR1 SQVTM, CDR2 ANQGSEA. Deletions cut 2 bases from V and 4 bases from J, with 11 bases between. CDR3 size: 13 residues. The CDR3 region is CSVELPTPYGYTF. CDR3 bases: TGCAGCGTTGAACTCCCCACCCCCTATGGCTACACCTTC.

V gene TRBV7-9 combines with J gene TRBJ1-1; D might be TRBD1 (6 bases). V was cut by 4 bases and J by 4 bases, with 13 bases left in between. The CDR3 length is 14 residues. Germline V gene lookup returns CDR1 SEHNR and CDR2 FQNEAQ (reference sequence). The CDR3 DNA follows: TGTGCCAGCAGCTCAACAGGGTTGGGCACTGAAGCTTTCTTT. Residues: CASSSTGLGTEAFF.

V and J are TRBV6-5 and TRBJ2-1; D might be TRBD1 (5 bases). The CDR3 consists of 16 residues. The ends were cut back, 0 bases at V and 5 bases at J, with 14 bases in the middle. Looked up from germline, CDR1 is MNHEY and CDR2 is SVGAGI. Written as DNA, the CDR3 is TGTGCCAGCAGTTACTCGGCGCCAGGGATGGACAATGAGCAGTTCTTC. It is translated as CASSYSAPGMDNEQFF.

This chain connects TRBV11-2 to TRBJ1-4; D is ambiguous. V gave up 6 bases and J gave up 8 bases, with 16 bases separating them. This CDR3 is built from 14 residues. The V gene's germline CDR1 is SGHAT and CDR2 FQNNGV. The CDR3 DNA follows: TGTGCCAGCAGTTTGGGTCCGCGATGGGAAAAACTGTTTTTT. This translates into CASSLGPRWEKLFF.

The CDR3 DNA reads as TGTGCCAGTCTTTCTAGCTCCTACAATGAGCAGTTCTTC. It is translated as CASLSSSYNEQFF. The genes are TRBV28 and TRBJ2-1; D gene uncertain. Germline CDR1 reads MDHEN; CDR2 reads SYDVKM. Trimming took off 9 bases at V and 0 bases at J, with 9 bases between the two ends. This CDR3 has 13 residues.

This chain connects TRBV15 to TRBJ1-2, with TRBD1 identical over 9 bases. Germline CDR1 and CDR2: LNHNV and YYDKDF (reference sequence). The CDR3 is 13 amino acids. The J segment lost 4 bases and the V segment lost 7 bases, leaving 4 bases of the junction unmatched. CDR3 sequence: CATTGDRAYGYTF. The DNA of the CDR3 is TGTGCCACCACCGGGGACAGGGCCTATGGCTACACCTTC.

The chain is built from TRBV2 and TRBJ2-5, with a tentative D call TRBD2 (6 bases). V was shortened by 5 bases and J by 4 bases, with 17 bases between the two germline ends. There are 15 residues in the CDR3. The germline gives CDR1 SNHLY, CDR2 FYNNEI. The CDR3 reads CASSPKETRGETQYF. CDR3 coding DNA: TGTGCCAGCAGTCCAAAGGAGACGCGGGGAGAGACCCAGTACTTC.

The rearrangement links TRBV7-8 to TRBJ1-1; unclear D gene. The CDR3 loop spans 14 amino acids. Germline V gene data show CDR1 as SGHVS and CDR2 as FQNEAQ. V dropped 3 bases and J dropped 0 bases, with 8 bases sitting between them. This chain's CDR3 is CASSLINLNTEAFF. DNA of the CDR3: TGTGCCAGCAGCTTGATAAACTTGAACACTGAAGCTTTCTTT.

The genes are TRBV12-3 or TRBV12-4 and TRBJ1-6; D not certain. The V end was cut by 6 bases, the J end by 5 bases, with 5 bases between. This CDR3 contains 12 residues. The CDR3 region has the DNA TGTGCCAGCAGGAAGAATAATTCACCCCTCCACTTT. It is translated as CASRKNNSPLHF.

This chain connects TRBV18 to TRBJ1-4, with no clear D. From germline, CDR1 is KGHSH and CDR2 LQKENI. Trimming pared 0 bases from V and 5 bases from J, leaving 10 bases between. The CDR3 extends over 15 amino acids. The DNA of the CDR3 is TGTGCCAGCTCACCACCGTCGGAACGCAATGAAAAACTGTTTTTT. It yields the protein CASSPPSERNEKLFF.

This chain links TRBV7-2 with TRBJ2-5, with 8 bases identical to TRBD2. The CDR3 sequence is 15 residues long. The germline CDR1 and CDR2 sequences are SGHTA and FQGNSA. J was trimmed by 4 bases and V by 1 base; bases with no gene match: 5. The CDR3 region has the DNA TGTGCCAGCAGCTTAGTGAGCACTAGCGGAGAGACCCAGTACTTC. It codes for CASSLVSTSGETQYF.

V and J are TRBV2 and TRBJ1-6, with 12 positions matching TRBD1. Germline assignment: CDR1 SNHLY and CDR2 FYNNEI. This CDR3 has 17 residues. V lost 3 bases, J lost 9 bases, and 9 bases stayed unmatched. This CDR3 is CASSERDRGRSSSPLHF. The CDR3 DNA follows: TGTGCCAGCAGTGAGAGGGACAGGGGGCGAAGTAGTTCACCCCTCCACTTT.

The genes are TRBV9 and TRBJ2-7, with TRBD1 as a possible D gene (6 bases). The V and J ends lost 4 bases and 2 bases respectively, with 13 bases between them. This CDR3 region has 14 residues. The V gene's germline CDR1 is SGDLS and CDR2 YYNGEE. In nucleotides, the CDR3 is TGTGCCAGCAGCCCCCGCCAGGGGCCCTACGAGCAGTACTTC. This sequence encodes CASSPRQGPYEQYF.

The count of this clone is one. This rearrangement joins TRBV28 to TRBJ1-1, with 7 bases that match TRBD1. The trim removed 6 bases at V and 2 bases at J, leaving 9 bases unmatched. The germline V gene encodes CDR1 MDHEN and CDR2 SYDVKM. The CDR3 spans 15 residues. The CDR3 protein is CASSLIRGTNTEAFF. CDR3 DNA sequence: TGTGCCAGCAGCCTTATCAGGGGGACAAACACTGAAGCTTTCTTT.

The chain recombines TRBV6-6 with TRBJ1-1; a weak D match, TRBD1 (5 bases). Deletions cut 5 bases from V and 3 bases from J, with 13 bases between. This CDR3 comprises 14 residues. Looked up from germline, CDR1 is MNHNY and CDR2 is SVGAGI (reference sequence). Here the CDR3 DNA reads TGTGCCAGCAGTCCGAAAGGGGTGGACACTGAAGCTTTCTTT. Protein sequence: CASSPKGVDTEAFF.

This chain connects TRBV19 to TRBJ1-4, with D hard to call. With 6 bases removed from V and 0 bases from J, the gap between germline ends came to 8 bases. The CDR3 loop spans 14 amino acids. The V gene's germline CDR1 is LNHDA and CDR2 SQIVND (reference sequence). CDR3 DNA sequence: TGTGCCAGTAGCTCCGTGGCAACTAATGAAAAACTGTTTTTT. Protein product: CASSSVATNEKLFF.

The chain recombines TRBV9 with TRBJ1-6; D remains unclear. Germline V CDR1 and CDR2: SGDLS, YYNGEE. This CDR3 region has 16 residues. Trimming removed 4 bases at V and 0 bases at J, with 11 bases between. DNA of the CDR3: TGTGCCAGCAGCAGGGTACCGAGCTCCTATAATTCACCCCTCCACTTT. The encoded protein is CASSRVPSSYNSPLHF.

The chain couples TRBV27 to TRBJ1-6; the D is unclear. The CDR3 is 14 amino acids. V was cut by 1 base and J by 4 bases, with 5 bases left in between. Germline CDR1 and CDR2: MNHEY and SMNVEV (reference sequence). Here the CDR3 DNA reads TGTGCCAGCAGTTTATTTCAGTATAATTCACCCCTCCACTTT. Its protein product is CASSLFQYNSPLHF.

This rearrangement joins TRBV29-1 to TRBJ2-7, with TRBD1 identical over 10 bases. Germline V lookup: CDR1 SQVTM, CDR2 ANQGSEA. J was trimmed by 3 bases and V by 1 base; bases with no gene match: 15. This CDR3 contains 18 residues. The CDR3 DNA follows: TGCAGCGTTGAAGGGTCCCGGGACAGGGGTCACCTTTTCTACGAGCAGTACTTC. Encoded protein: CSVEGSRDRGHLFYEQYF.